This record concerns one T cell receptor beta chain sequence. The record originates from a study of blood T cell repertoires in COVID-19. Study-level background: Acute-phase and convalescent COVID-19 samples originated in the United States, Italy and Spain. T cells, B-cell-depleted T cells, or PBMCs supplied cDNA or gDNA.

The V gene's germline CDR1 is MNHNS and CDR2 SASEGT. CDR3 length: 13 amino acids. Trimming took 5 bases from V and 6 from J, leaving 13 bases between them. Clones were sequenced by immunoSEQ multiplex PCR, and TCRdb holds only the in-frame ones, with some missing. The sample shows roughly 250,000 clones, around 90% of them seen only once. Sequenced material: peripheral blood. This TCR was recovered from a woman in her twenties or thirties with acute or convalescent COVID-19. The V gene is TRBV6-1, the J gene TRBJ1-2, with D perhaps TRBD1 (5 bases). The CDR3 protein is CASSLGRANGYTF. The CDR3 region has the DNA TGTGCCAGCAGTTTGGGCAGGGCGAATGGCTACACCTTC.